A selection of T cell receptor beta chains follows, all from one sample in a study of blood T cell repertoires in COVID-19. Profiling relied on immunoSEQ multiplex PCR, and the TCRdb table lists in-frame clones only, not all of them. The data contain approximately 360,000 clones, 70% to 90% of them singletons. The sequencing input was PBMCs or T cells enriched from blood (not recorded which). Receptors originate from a woman in her 30s with acute COVID-19. Both conserved end residues are part of each CDR3. The D gene is left open where the match is weak. Clone size, where shown, is once, few, many, or a class for clones that have expanded.

. TRBJ1-3 TRBV28 . 13 TGTGCCGCACAGGGTTATGAGGGAAACACCATATATTTT CAAQGYEGNTIYF
TRBD2 TRBJ2-3 TRBV3-1/TRBV3-2 . 15 TGTGCCAGCAGCCCCCTAGCGGGGGGGCATGATACGCAGTATTTT CASSPLAGGHDTQYF
. TRBJ2-2 TRBV24-1 . 16 TGTGCCACCAGTGATTTAACACCTGCGAACACCGGGGAGCTGTTTTTT CATSDLTPANTGELFF
TRBD1 TRBJ1-1 TRBV2 . 15 TGTGCCAGCAGGGAGCCGGGACAGGAGAACACTGAAGCTTTCTTT CASREPGQENTEAFF
. TRBJ2-3 TRBV19 . 14 TGTGCCAGTAGCCAGGCCGCTAGCACAGATACGCAGTATTTT CASSQAASTDTQYF
. TRBJ1-5 TRBV6-1 . 16 TGTGCCAGCAGTGAAGGGGGCCTGGTTTTCAATCAGCCCCAGCATTTT CASSEGGLVFNQPQHF
TRBD2 TRBJ2-5 TRBV19 . 16 TGTGCCAGTAGTCCCAGACTAGCGGGGGCAATGGAGACCCAGTACTTC CASSPRLAGAMETQYF
TRBD2 TRBJ2-1 TRBV11-3 . 14 TGTGCCAGCAGCCTTAGCGGGGGGTACAATGAGCAGTTCTTC CASSLSGGYNEQFF
. TRBJ1-1 TRBV10-2 . 16 TGCGCCAGCAGTGAGTCGACGGTCCCCCTGAGGACTGAAGCTTTCTTT CASSESTVPLRTEAFF
TRBD1 TRBJ1-5 TRBV10-3 once 13 TGTGCCATCAATCGGGACAGGGATCAGCCCCAGCATTTT CAINRDRDQPQHF
. TRBJ1-2 TRBV24-1 few 13 TGTGCCACCAGTGAAAGTCAGAACTATGGCTACACCTTC CATSESQNYGYTF
TRBD2 TRBJ2-3 TRBV5-1 . 16 TGCGCCAGCAGCTTGGGAGTAGCGGGCTTCACAGATACGCAGTATTTT CASSLGVAGFTDTQYF
. TRBJ2-1 TRBV19 . 16 TGTGCCAGTAGTATCCGGACAGTAGGCTCCTACAATGAGCAGTTCTTC CASSIRTVGSYNEQFF
. TRBJ1-1 TRBV5-4 . 11 TGTGCCAGCAGTGCCGGCACTGAAGCTTTCTTT CASSAGTEAFF
TRBD1 TRBJ2-7 TRBV27 . 13 TGCGCGGACAGGGGGGCGAGGTCCTACGAGCAGTACTTC CADRGARSYEQYF
TRBD2 TRBJ2-1 TRBV3-1/TRBV3-2 . 14 TGTGCCAGCAGCCACTCCGGGGGAGGGAATGAGCAGTTCTTC CASSHSGGGNEQFF
TRBD1 TRBJ2-7 TRBV6-2/TRBV6-3 . 14 TGTGCCAGCAGTACTCGGACAGGCTCCTACGAGCAGTACTTC CASSTRTGSYEQYF
. TRBJ2-3 TRBV24-1 . 14 TGTGCCACCAGTGATATAACAGCTACAGATACGCAGTATTTT CATSDITATDTQYF
. TRBJ2-7 TRBV5-5 . 12 TGTGCCAGCAGCCTCCCTGGCTTAGAGCAGTACTTC CASSLPGLEQYF
TRBD1 TRBJ2-1 TRBV2 . 13 TGTGCCAGCGGGACAGGGTTCTACAATGAGCAGTTCTTC CASGTGFYNEQFF
TRBD2 TRBJ2-6 TRBV28 . 17 TGTGCCACCAGGCGCGGGGGACCAGCATCTGGGGCCAACGTCCTGACTTTC CATRRGGPASGANVLTF
TRBD2 TRBJ2-1 TRBV4-3 . 12 TGCGCCAGCAGCCAAGGCGGGGGTGAGCAGTTCTTC CASSQGGGEQFF
TRBD1 TRBJ2-1 TRBV2 . 15 TGTGCCAGCAGGGGGGACAGGGGTTCCTACAATGAGCAGTTCTTC CASRGDRGSYNEQFF
. TRBJ1-5 TRBV19 . 14 TGTGCCAGTAGTATCGAAGGGGCAAATCAGCCCCAGCATTTT CASSIEGANQPQHF
. TRBJ2-7 TRBV7-3 . 12 TGTGCCAGCGCGGACCCTACAGGGGAGCAGTACTTC CASADPTGEQYF
TRBD1 TRBJ1-1 TRBV30 . 14 TGTGCCTGGAGTAGGGACAGCACGAACACTGAAGCTTTCTTT CAWSRDSTNTEAFF
. TRBJ1-2 TRBV6-6 few 17 TGTGCCAGCAGTCCCCCTTGGGGCAGAAGTCTACGCTATGGCTACACCTTC CASSPPWGRSLRYGYTF
. TRBJ2-2 TRBV7-3 . 16 TGTGCCAGCAGCTCTCAGGGGCCCGCGAACACCGGGGAGCTGTTTTTT CASSSQGPANTGELFF
. TRBJ1-1 TRBV4-1 . 19 TGCGCCAGCAGCCACTCACTATTCGTTGTAGCAGCGAATAACACTGAAGCTTTCTTT CASSHSLFVVAANNTEAFF
TRBD1 TRBJ1-4 TRBV18 . 14 TGTGCCAGCTCCTCCCGGGACAGGGATGAAAAACTGTTTTTT CASSSRDRDEKLFF
TRBD2 TRBJ2-7 TRBV7-9 . 14 TGTGCCAGCAGCTTAGTAAGGGAGCGGGGCGAGCAGTACTTC CASSLVRERGEQYF
TRBD2 TRBJ2-7 TRBV2 . 15 TGTGCCAGCAGTGATTCTAGCGGGCGAAACTACGAGCAGTACTTC CASSDSSGRNYEQYF
TRBD2 TRBJ2-7 TRBV3-1/TRBV3-2 . 16 TGTGCCAGCAGCCGACTTCCGGGACTACCCATAGGGGAGCAGTACTTC CASSRLPGLPIGEQYF
. TRBJ1-2 TRBV19 . 16 TGTGCCAGTAACGGGTGGAATTCGAGGGAAACTCATGGCTACACCTTC CASNGWNSRETHGYTF
. TRBJ2-7 TRBV2 . 15 TGTGCCAGCAGGGAATTGAGGAGGGGCGGCGACGAGCAGTACTTC CASRELRRGGDEQYF
TRBD1 TRBJ1-1 TRBV29-1 . 11 TGCAGCGTAAAACAGGGGGGTGAAGCTTTCTTT CSVKQGGEAFF
. TRBJ1-1 TRBV29-1 . 13 TGCAGCGTTGAGGGGGGAGACCTCACTGAAGCTTTCTTT CSVEGGDLTEAFF
. TRBJ1-5 TRBV7-9 . 16 TGTGCCAGCAGCCAGGAGACCGACAGCGTTCCACAGCCCCAGCATTTT CASSQETDSVPQPQHF
. TRBJ1-3 TRBV4-3 . 16 TGCGCCAGCAGCCAAGATCGTTATTCTTCTGGAAACACCATATATTTT CASSQDRYSSGNTIYF
TRBD2 TRBJ2-3 TRBV7-2 . 16 TGTGCCAGCAGAGGGAGCGGGGGGCGTATCACAGATACGCAGTATTTT CASRGSGGRITDTQYF
. TRBJ2-7 TRBV12-5 . 13 TGTGCTAGTGGTTTGGGGTGGCGGAACGAGCAGTACTTC CASGLGWRNEQYF
TRBD2 TRBJ2-1 TRBV19 . 15 TGTGCCAGTAGTGTGTCTAGCGGGGACTACAATGAGCAGTTCTTC CASSVSSGDYNEQFF
. TRBJ1-1 TRBV7-9 . 15 TGTGCCAGCAGCCCCAGTCAGGGGATGAACACTGAAGCTTTCTTT CASSPSQGMNTEAFF